Reported below is one T cell receptor beta chain. Its antigen remains unidentified. This sample was included in a study of blood T cells in healthy people across ages. The CDR3 length is 17 residues. Trimming shortened V by 7 bases and J by 0 bases, and 16 bases separated the two germline ends. CDR1 and CDR2 from the germline V gene are MNHEY and SMNVEV (reference sequence). Study conclusions and caveats: Versus aged donors, long-lived donors had higher diversity and more naive CD4+ cells. Age advanced and TCR beta diversity per million T cells fell, roughly linearly.

The authors ran a second PCR of roughly 6 to 12 cycles using a sample-barcoded 5' primer and a J-beta primer mix. TCRdb itself ran the 5' RACE reads through MiXCR, one entry per CDR3 protein. The data show approximately 800,000 distinct CDR3 sequences, roughly 50% seen once. The chain links TRBV27 to TRBJ2-6, with D unclear. The TCR sequence derives from a man aged 25-45 years in good health. The sample consisted of blood. This chain's CDR3 is CASKRSSLSSGANVLTF. CDR3 nucleotides: TGTGCCAGCAAACGGAGTAGTCTAAGCTCTGGGGCCAACGTCCTGACTTTC.